This is a list of T cell receptor beta chains from one sample in a study of blood T cell repertoires in COVID-19. Sequencing was performed with immunoSEQ multiplex PCR; in TCRdb, only in-frame clones are kept and a portion is missing. Of approximately 220,000 clones listed, around 82% are singletons. Material for sequencing was PBMCs or T cells enriched from blood (not recorded which). Receptors originate from a woman between 35 and 50 years old with acute COVID-19. Each CDR3 is given with its conserved first and last residue. The order of the fields is V gene, D gene, clone size, J gene, CDR3 DNA, CDR3 protein. D genes are given only for firm matches. Rows may omit the clone size; those that give it use once, few, many or a size class.

TRBV6-5	TRBD1	.	TRBJ1-1	TGTGCCAGCAGTTTTAGGACAGGCATGAATACTGAAGCTTTCTTT	CASSFRTGMNTEAFF
TRBV19	TRBD1	.	TRBJ1-5	TGTGCCAGTAGTCCTACAGGGGGCAATCAGCCCCAGCATTTT	CASSPTGGNQPQHF
TRBV10-3	.	.	TRBJ1-2	TGTGCCATCAGCGAAGACAGGAGCTATGGCTACACCTTC	CAISEDRSYGYTF
TRBV12-3/TRBV12-4	.	.	TRBJ2-3	TGTGCCAGCAGTTTCTTCACAGATACGCAGTATTTT	CASSFFTDTQYF
TRBV28	.	once	TRBJ2-7	TGTGCCAGCCACACCTGGGCTGATCACGAGCAGTACTTC	CASHTWADHEQYF
TRBV6-5	.	.	TRBJ2-7	TGTGCCAGCAGTTACTCGGGATCGGGGGTCTCCCCCGAGCAGTACTTC	CASSYSGSGVSPEQYF
TRBV6-1	.	.	TRBJ1-5	TGTGCCAGCAGTGAACTACCCCCAGGGAATCAGCCCCAGCATTTT	CASSELPPGNQPQHF
TRBV7-3	.	.	TRBJ2-7	TGTGCCAGCAGCTTAAGGGACACAACCCCGACCCCTTCCTACGAGCAGTACTTC	CASSLRDTTPTPSYEQYF
TRBV7-2	.	.	TRBJ2-3	TGTGCCAGCAGCCCCTCCCAGGGGTACCCCACTCTGGATACGCAGTATTTT	CASSPSQGYPTLDTQYF
TRBV10-2	.	.	TRBJ1-1	TGCGCCAGCGAGGGAGGACTCATGAACACTGAAGCTTTCTTT	CASEGGLMNTEAFF
TRBV3-1/TRBV3-2	.	few	TRBJ2-1	TGTGCCAGCAGCCAAGACTTAACGGGATACAATGAGCAGTTCTTC	CASSQDLTGYNEQFF
TRBV6-4	TRBD1	.	TRBJ1-1	TGTGCCAGCAGAGGACTTGACAGGGGAGGAAACACTGAAGCTTTCTTT	CASRGLDRGGNTEAFF
TRBV20-1	TRBD2	.	TRBJ2-1	TGCAGTGCTAGTTCGGGAGGGAGCTCCTACAATGAGCAGTTCTTC	CSASSGGSSYNEQFF
TRBV7-9	.	few	TRBJ2-1	TGTGCCAGCGAGCTTTTCGGGGGTACGAATGAGCAGTTCTTC	CASELFGGTNEQFF
TRBV7-8	TRBD1	once	TRBJ2-7	TGTGCCAGCAGCACCCGACAGGGCCAATCTTACGAGCAGTACTTC	CASSTRQGQSYEQYF
TRBV7-9	.	.	TRBJ2-5	TGTGCCAGCAGCTTGGGCTTTGCAGAGACCCAGTACTTC	CASSLGFAETQYF
TRBV28	.	.	TRBJ1-2	TGTGCCAGCAGTAGCGGGCCGGGGGATGGCTACACCTTC	CASSSGPGDGYTF
TRBV9	.	few	TRBJ1-2	TGTGCCAGCAGCTTTCACAGTAACTATGGCTACACCTTC	CASSFHSNYGYTF
TRBV10-3	TRBD2	.	TRBJ2-5	TGTGCCATCAAGTTCACTAGCGGATCGGAGACCCAGTACTTC	CAIKFTSGSETQYF
TRBV3-1/TRBV3-2	TRBD2	once	TRBJ2-3	TGTGCCAGCAGCCCCCCAGTCGGTAGCGGGAGAACAGATACGCAGTATTTT	CASSPPVGSGRTDTQYF
TRBV4-2	TRBD2	.	TRBJ2-3	TGTGCCAGCAGCCGGGTTAGGTTAGCGGGAGGGCCAAATACGCAGTATTTT	CASSRVRLAGGPNTQYF